The present entry profiles one TCR beta chain with its context. Antigen specificity is unknown. This record belongs to a study of blood T cells in healthy people across ages. The V and J ends lost 7 bases and 2 bases respectively, with 11 bases between them. The germline gives CDR1 MGHRA, CDR2 YSYEKL. CDR3 length: 13 amino acids. Findings of the study overall: Conclusively comparing naive with antigen-experienced cells was impossible with unsorted PBMCs. From one million sequenced T cells, diversity estimates were lower bounds.

For the second PCR, which ran for about 7 to 11 cycles, a sample-barcoded 5' primer and a J-beta primer mix were used. Researchers report that a template-switch adaptor with 12 random nucleotides tagged each cDNA molecule. TCRdb ran MiXCR on the 5' RACE reads and lists one entry per CDR3 protein. This sample has about 940,000 distinct CDR3 sequences, with 40% to 60% found just once. The clonotype comes from a man aged 25 to 40 in good health. The sequenced material came from blood. V is TRBV4-1 and J is TRBJ2-5; D call uncertain. In nucleotides, the CDR3 is TGCGCCAGCACCCTAGGAGAGCAAGAGACCCAGTACTTC. Its protein is CASTLGEQETQYF.